This is a list of T cell receptor beta chains from one sample in a study of cytomegalovirus exposure and HLA in healthy donors. TCRdb's table, derived via immunoSEQ multiplex PCR, lists solely in-frame clones and lacks some. The repertoire holds fewer than 250,000 clones, 80% to 90% seen once, with about 3% in the top ten. Specimen: PBMCs. The receptors here all came from a man aged 18 to 30 in good health and CMV-seronegative. The CDR3 runs from the conserved cysteine through the conserved F or W. Fields, in order: J gene, clone size, CDR3 length, V gene, CDR3 protein. Clone size appears in some rows only: once, few, many, or a class for an expanded clone.

J gene: TRBJ1-4; clone size: NA; CDR3 length: 12; V gene: TRBV9; CDR3 protein: CASSPRGEKLFF
J gene: TRBJ2-7; clone size: NA; CDR3 length: 15; V gene: TRBV19; CDR3 protein: CASSLSPGTKYEQYF
J gene: TRBJ1-5; clone size: NA; CDR3 length: 16; V gene: TRBV5-4; CDR3 protein: CASSLNGAGKNQPQHF
J gene: TRBJ2-3; clone size: once; CDR3 length: 16; V gene: TRBV5-6; CDR3 protein: CASRDEAGGYTDTQYF
J gene: TRBJ1-1; clone size: NA; CDR3 length: 12; V gene: TRBV27; CDR3 protein: CATSHGGTEAFF
J gene: TRBJ2-5; clone size: NA; CDR3 length: 16; V gene: TRBV21-1; CDR3 protein: CASSKYEREGRETQYF
J gene: TRBJ2-3; clone size: once; CDR3 length: 16; V gene: TRBV15; CDR3 protein: CATSRDRSAGGDTQYF
J gene: TRBJ2-1; clone size: NA; CDR3 length: 14; V gene: TRBV27; CDR3 protein: CASAAASGYNEQFF
J gene: TRBJ1-2; clone size: NA; CDR3 length: 12; V gene: TRBV30; CDR3 protein: CAWSGRGYGYTF
J gene: TRBJ2-2; clone size: NA; CDR3 length: 16; V gene: TRBV28; CDR3 protein: CASSPPGGTNTGELFF
J gene: TRBJ2-5; clone size: once; CDR3 length: 15; V gene: TRBV2; CDR3 protein: CASSEQGLAAETQYF
J gene: TRBJ2-5; clone size: NA; CDR3 length: 11; V gene: TRBV20-1; CDR3 protein: CRPAGGETQYF
J gene: TRBJ1-4; clone size: NA; CDR3 length: 14; V gene: TRBV2; CDR3 protein: CASSADRPNEKLFF
J gene: TRBJ2-1; clone size: NA; CDR3 length: 13; V gene: TRBV2; CDR3 protein: CASGTSGSNEQFF
J gene: TRBJ2-1; clone size: NA; CDR3 length: 14; V gene: TRBV6-4; CDR3 protein: CASDQGSSYNEQFF
J gene: TRBJ1-6; clone size: NA; CDR3 length: 14; V gene: TRBV28; CDR3 protein: CASSSSYLNSPLHF
J gene: TRBJ2-7; clone size: few; CDR3 length: 14; V gene: TRBV28; CDR3 protein: CASSGLVLDYEQYF
J gene: TRBJ2-7; clone size: NA; CDR3 length: 15; V gene: TRBV5-1; CDR3 protein: CASSEGLADIYEQYF
J gene: TRBJ2-1; clone size: NA; CDR3 length: 20; V gene: TRBV10-3; CDR3 protein: CAISEGGGRAMSSLDNEQFF
J gene: TRBJ2-7; clone size: NA; CDR3 length: 12; V gene: TRBV28; CDR3 protein: CASGRRTYEQYF
J gene: TRBJ1-3; clone size: few; CDR3 length: 13; V gene: TRBV19; CDR3 protein: CASSEGSGNTIYF
J gene: TRBJ2-7; clone size: NA; CDR3 length: 18; V gene: TRBV7-3; CDR3 protein: CASSLFGGSGSVPYEQYF
J gene: TRBJ2-1; clone size: NA; CDR3 length: 13; V gene: TRBV14; CDR3 protein: CASSRLAGDLLFF
J gene: TRBJ2-7; clone size: NA; CDR3 length: 15; V gene: TRBV2; CDR3 protein: CASGLSSQGIYEQYF
J gene: TRBJ2-1; clone size: NA; CDR3 length: 15; V gene: TRBV28; CDR3 protein: CASNGGGSRNNEQFF
J gene: TRBJ1-4; clone size: NA; CDR3 length: 16; V gene: TRBV30; CDR3 protein: CAWSVGQSTFNEKLFF
J gene: TRBJ2-6; clone size: NA; CDR3 length: 15; V gene: TRBV5-6; CDR3 protein: CASSLGGTGANVLTF
J gene: TRBJ2-7; clone size: NA; CDR3 length: 15; V gene: TRBV6-5; CDR3 protein: CASTGGRGRSGEQYF
J gene: TRBJ2-3; clone size: NA; CDR3 length: 18; V gene: TRBV5-1; CDR3 protein: CASSPVLRGGLSTDTQYF
J gene: TRBJ1-6; clone size: NA; CDR3 length: 17; V gene: TRBV30; CDR3 protein: CAWSVLWDSDPNSPLHF
J gene: TRBJ2-5; clone size: NA; CDR3 length: 17; V gene: TRBV5-6; CDR3 protein: CASSPRTRGAIQETQYF
J gene: TRBJ2-7; clone size: NA; CDR3 length: 14; V gene: TRBV15; CDR3 protein: CATSRGQVSYEQYF
J gene: TRBJ1-1; clone size: NA; CDR3 length: 14; V gene: TRBV10-3; CDR3 protein: CAISEYDRATEAFF
J gene: TRBJ2-6; clone size: NA; CDR3 length: 18; V gene: TRBV5-1; CDR3 protein: CASSESQVWASGANVLTF
J gene: TRBJ2-2; clone size: NA; CDR3 length: 13; V gene: TRBV7-8; CDR3 protein: CASTVRETGELFF
J gene: TRBJ2-5; clone size: NA; CDR3 length: 19; V gene: TRBV7-9; CDR3 protein: CASSSSTGSGRSWRETQYF
J gene: TRBJ1-1; clone size: NA; CDR3 length: 13; V gene: TRBV2; CDR3 protein: CASSEALRGEAFF
J gene: TRBJ1-5; clone size: NA; CDR3 length: 16; V gene: TRBV19; CDR3 protein: CASSIFGVGSNQPQHF
J gene: TRBJ2-1; clone size: NA; CDR3 length: 16; V gene: TRBV2; CDR3 protein: CASSGVGGKTYNEQFF
J gene: TRBJ2-1; clone size: NA; CDR3 length: 14; V gene: TRBV5-6; CDR3 protein: CASSLGQFYNEQFF
J gene: TRBJ2-3; clone size: NA; CDR3 length: 13; V gene: TRBV2; CDR3 protein: CASSGQGTDTQYF
J gene: TRBJ1-1; clone size: NA; CDR3 length: 15; V gene: TRBV7-8; CDR3 protein: CASSFFQGLGTEAFF
J gene: TRBJ2-7; clone size: NA; CDR3 length: 12; V gene: TRBV10-1; CDR3 protein: CASSEFGHEQYF
J gene: TRBJ2-3; clone size: NA; CDR3 length: 13; V gene: TRBV5-1; CDR3 protein: CASSRQGAWTQYF
J gene: TRBJ2-1; clone size: NA; CDR3 length: 15; V gene: TRBV30; CDR3 protein: CAWSQGRGSYNEQFF
J gene: TRBJ1-4; clone size: NA; CDR3 length: 14; V gene: TRBV5-1; CDR3 protein: CASSRQGAAEKLFF
J gene: TRBJ2-1; clone size: NA; CDR3 length: 13; V gene: TRBV2; CDR3 protein: CASSEEGLVGQFF
J gene: TRBJ2-7; clone size: NA; CDR3 length: 18; V gene: TRBV4-1; CDR3 protein: CASSQGTSGTHISYEQYF
J gene: TRBJ2-7; clone size: NA; CDR3 length: 12; V gene: TRBV7-9; CDR3 protein: CASSFKNYEQYF
J gene: TRBJ2-3; clone size: NA; CDR3 length: 15; V gene: TRBV6-1; CDR3 protein: CASSVLRGQADTQYF
J gene: TRBJ1-5; clone size: NA; CDR3 length: 17; V gene: TRBV23-1; CDR3 protein: CASSQKGVAYSNQPQHF
J gene: TRBJ2-2; clone size: NA; CDR3 length: 14; V gene: TRBV5-1; CDR3 protein: CASSSYRERGELFF
J gene: TRBJ1-1; clone size: NA; CDR3 length: 14; V gene: TRBV6-5; CDR3 protein: CASSYKDRAGEAFF
J gene: TRBJ2-5; clone size: NA; CDR3 length: 14; V gene: TRBV19; CDR3 protein: CATRPTGVKETQYF
J gene: TRBJ1-2; clone size: few; CDR3 length: 15; V gene: TRBV5-6; CDR3 protein: CASSLNRDRVYGYTF
J gene: TRBJ1-3; clone size: NA; CDR3 length: 16; V gene: TRBV15; CDR3 protein: CATSRDPAGPGNTIYF
J gene: TRBJ2-7; clone size: NA; CDR3 length: 16; V gene: TRBV27; CDR3 protein: CASSPSRGHHSYEQYF
J gene: TRBJ1-2; clone size: few; CDR3 length: 13; V gene: TRBV10-2; CDR3 protein: CASSEGTVYGYTF
J gene: TRBJ1-1; clone size: few; CDR3 length: 13; V gene: TRBV10-3; CDR3 protein: CAIRAEMNTEAFF